This TCR beta chain was retrieved from a study of naive and memory T cell subsets. CMV status came from CD4+ IFNgamma after overnight CMV lysate stimulation. Both TRBC1 and TRBC2 were covered by a beta constant-region primer of two equimolar oligonucleotides. Nested alpha and beta constant-region primers with the SP2 primer drove four PCR rounds on ligated cDNA. TCRdb recomputed calls from the UMI-ligation and nested PCR reads with MiXCR, one row per CDR3 protein. The sample yields 150,000 or so distinct CDR3 sequences, roughly 22% seen once. This clonotype was recorded a few times. What it recognizes is unknown. Points from the study as a whole: Naive repertoires, especially CD8, held a few larger clonotypes, possibly memory cells re-expressing CD45RA.

This CDR3 is built from 16 residues. Germline values: CDR1 LGHDT, CDR2 YNNKEL (reference sequence). The ends were cut back, 1 base at V and 0 bases at J, with 11 bases in the middle. V and J are TRBV3-1 and TRBJ2-3; weak D call: TRBD1 (6 bases). Sequencing was performed on naive CD4+ T cells from blood. The source of this sequence is a human donor in good health. CDR3 sequence (DNA): TGTGCCAGCAGCCAAGGAGGGGGTTCTAGCACAGATACGCAGTATTTT. This translates into CASSQGGGSSTDTQYF.